Listed below are T cell receptor beta chains from one sample, sequenced in a study of T cell repertoires in ileal Crohn's disease. Produced via immunoSEQ multiplex PCR; TCRdb's table is partial and in-frame only. Of about 16,000 clones in the sample, almost 90% were seen once. Sequenced input: ileal tissue. The receptors shown here come from an adult with Crohn's disease. Both conserved end residues are part of each CDR3. The order of the fields is CDR3 length, J gene, clone size, V gene, D gene, CDR3 DNA, CDR3 protein. A D gene is named only where the DNA matches it firmly. Expanded clones are given a class, and other clones once, few, many or no size at all.

16 | TRBJ1-2 | NA | TRBV11-2 | NA | TGTGCCAGCAGCTCCCGTGATACAGGGTGGAGGTATGGCTACACCTTC | CASSSRDTGWRYGYTF
18 | TRBJ2-5 | NA | TRBV7-6 | TRBD2 | TGTGCCAGCAGCTTAGAGGCCGGGACTAGCGGGAGTCTCGAGACCCAGTACTTC | CASSLEAGTSGSLETQYF
16 | TRBJ2-7 | NA | TRBV4-1 | TRBD2 | TGCGCCAGCAGCCCGACGGCCGGGACTAGCGGATACGAGCAGTACTTC | CASSPTAGTSGYEQYF
17 | TRBJ2-1 | NA | TRBV28 | TRBD2 | TGTGCCAGCTTGGGACTAGCGGGAAGCACTTCCTACAATGAGCAGTTCTTC | CASLGLAGSTSYNEQFF
11 | TRBJ2-7 | NA | TRBV10-3 | NA | TGTGCCATTCAGGGGCGGTACGAGCAGTACTTC | CAIQGRYEQYF
13 | TRBJ1-1 | NA | TRBV6-6 | NA | TGTGCCAGCAGTTACTCCAGGGGCACTGAAGCTTTCTTT | CASSYSRGTEAFF
13 | TRBJ2-7 | NA | TRBV28 | NA | TGTGCCAGCAAGAGGGGGGGCTCAGGCGAGCAGTACTTC | CASKRGGSGEQYF
13 | TRBJ1-2 | NA | TRBV6-1 | NA | TGTGCCAGCAGTGAGTCAGGGCGGCGTGGCTACACCTTC | CASSESGRRGYTF
15 | TRBJ2-3 | NA | TRBV11-2 | NA | TGTGCCAGCAGCTCCGACCGGGACTCACCACATACGCAGTATTTT | CASSSDRDSPHTQYF
14 | TRBJ1-4 | NA | TRBV28 | NA | TGTGCCAGCAGTTTGACAGGAACTAATGAAAAACTGTTTTTT | CASSLTGTNEKLFF
14 | TRBJ2-7 | NA | TRBV5-1 | TRBD1 | TGCGCCAGCAGCGGGGGACAGTCAACCTACGAGCAGTACTTC | CASSGGQSTYEQYF
15 | TRBJ1-2 | NA | TRBV5-8 | NA | TGTGCCAGCAGCTTGGAGGCGAGGCCCTTTTATGGCTACACCTTC | CASSLEARPFYGYTF
17 | TRBJ1-4 | NA | TRBV5-1 | TRBD1 | TGCGCCAGCAGACCGGGACAGGGGTCCTCAACTAATGAAAAACTGTTTTTT | CASRPGQGSSTNEKLFF
15 | TRBJ1-4 | NA | TRBV5-1 | NA | TGCGCCAGCAGCTTGGCCCAGGGTTTGAACGAAAAACTGTTTTTT | CASSLAQGLNEKLFF
15 | TRBJ2-5 | few | TRBV14 | TRBD2 | TGTGCCAGCAGCCAAGCTCGGGGGGGTGTGGAGACCCAGTACTTC | CASSQARGGVETQYF
17 | TRBJ2-1 | NA | TRBV11-2 | TRBD2 | TGTGCCAGCAGCCCTAGGGTCGGCGGGAGGGCCTACAATGAGCAGTTCTTC | CASSPRVGGRAYNEQFF
15 | TRBJ2-2 | few | TRBV6-1 | NA | TGTGCCAGCAGAGAAGGGGGAGCGAACACCGGGGAGCTGTTTTTT | CASREGGANTGELFF
13 | TRBJ1-5 | NA | TRBV29-1 | TRBD1 | TGCAGCGTGAGGACAGGGCGAGGGCAGCCCCAGCATTTT | CSVRTGRGQPQHF
14 | TRBJ1-2 | few | TRBV6-6 | TRBD1 | TGTGCCAGCGGCAGAATCAGGGGGGACTATGGCTACACCTTC | CASGRIRGDYGYTF
14 | TRBJ1-1 | NA | TRBV5-8 | NA | TGTGCCAGCAGCTTGGACCTATCACCCCTGGAAGCTTTCTTT | CASSLDLSPLEAFF
13 | TRBJ1-5 | NA | TRBV27 | TRBD1 | TGTGCCAGCAGAGACAGGGGGGAACAGCCCCAGCATTTT | CASRDRGEQPQHF
13 | TRBJ2-5 | NA | TRBV10-3 | NA | TGTGCCATCAGGACGGACTACGGAGAGACCCAGTACTTC | CAIRTDYGETQYF
13 | TRBJ2-5 | once | TRBV25-1 | NA | TGTGCCAGCAGCCCCCGAGGGCAAGAGACCCAGTACTTC | CASSPRGQETQYF
14 | TRBJ2-3 | once | TRBV5-1 | NA | TGCGCCAGCAGCTTGGCCCTAGGGGGTGATACGCAGTATTTT | CASSLALGGDTQYF
18 | TRBJ2-6 | NA | TRBV14 | TRBD1 | TGTGCCAGCAGTCAAAGACAGGGGGCGAGTACTGGGGCCAACGTCCTGACTTTC | CASSQRQGASTGANVLTF
13 | TRBJ2-7 | NA | TRBV5-4 | TRBD1 | TGTGCCAGCAGCTTGGTGGGACAGGGGGGGCAGTACTTC | CASSLVGQGGQYF
15 | TRBJ1-2 | NA | TRBV5-1 | TRBD1 | TGCGCCAGCAGCGGACCGGGACAGGGGGCTGATGGCTACACCTTC | CASSGPGQGADGYTF
19 | TRBJ2-6 | NA | TRBV28 | TRBD1 | TGTGCCAGCAGTTTCTCAGGACAGGGAAAATTCTCTGGGGCCAACGTCCTGACTTTC | CASSFSGQGKFSGANVLTF
14 | TRBJ2-1 | once | TRBV5-4 | TRBD1 | TGTGCCAGCAGCTTAAGGGACAGGGACAATGAGCAGTTCTTC | CASSLRDRDNEQFF
14 | TRBJ2-7 | NA | TRBV6-1 | TRBD1 | TGTGCCAGCAGTGTCGACAGGGTATTAGTCGAGCAGTACTTC | CASSVDRVLVEQYF
15 | TRBJ2-7 | NA | TRBV10-3 | TRBD1 | TGTGCCATCAGTGATTTGGGACAGGGAGGTGGCGAGCAGTACTTC | CAISDLGQGGGEQYF
16 | TRBJ2-3 | NA | TRBV5-1 | TRBD2 | TGCGCCAGCAGCGACTTACTAGCGGGAGGGCAAGATACGCAGTATTTT | CASSDLLAGGQDTQYF
14 | TRBJ2-1 | NA | TRBV2 | TRBD2 | TGTGCCAGCAGGGAAACTAGCGGGAGGAATGAGCAGTTCTTC | CASRETSGRNEQFF
16 | TRBJ1-4 | NA | TRBV25-1 | TRBD1 | TGTGCCAGCAGTGAAAGGGGGCCTTCAACTAATGAAAAACTGTTTTTT | CASSERGPSTNEKLFF
15 | TRBJ1-6 | NA | TRBV27 | NA | TGTGCCAGCACCCAACAGGGCCCAGGGATTTCACCCCTCCACTTT | CASTQQGPGISPLHF
16 | TRBJ2-7 | NA | TRBV28 | TRBD2 | TGTGCCAGCAGTTTGCCCGCTAGCGGGGGGGACTACGAGCAGTACTTC | CASSLPASGGDYEQYF
16 | TRBJ2-3 | NA | TRBV6-1 | TRBD2 | TGTGCCAGCAGTGATAGAGCGGGAGGACGCACAGATACGCAGTATTTT | CASSDRAGGRTDTQYF
15 | TRBJ1-1 | few | TRBV19 | NA | TGTGCCAGTAGTATTAGCCTCACCCCCGGGGCTGAAGCTTTCTTT | CASSISLTPGAEAFF
14 | TRBJ2-5 | NA | TRBV7-7 | NA | TGTGCTAGCAGCTTGTCCGGGAAACAAGAGACCCAGTACTTC | CASSLSGKQETQYF
11 | TRBJ1-1 | NA | TRBV19 | NA | TGTGCCAGTAGTACAGGGGTCGGTGCTTTCTTT | CASSTGVGAFF
17 | TRBJ2-3 | NA | TRBV7-9 | NA | TGTGCCAGCAGCTTAGTTGGTCTCTCTGTAGAGGCGGATACGCAGTATTTT | CASSLVGLSVEADTQYF
16 | TRBJ2-1 | NA | TRBV29-1 | TRBD2 | TGCAGCGTTGATCCTCTAGCGGGGGTCTCCTACAATAAGCAGTTCTTC | CSVDPLAGVSYNKQFF
14 | TRBJ2-2 | NA | TRBV6-5 | TRBD1 | TGTGCCAGCAGTTACGACAGGGGCCCCGGGGAGCTGTTTTTT | CASSYDRGPGELFF